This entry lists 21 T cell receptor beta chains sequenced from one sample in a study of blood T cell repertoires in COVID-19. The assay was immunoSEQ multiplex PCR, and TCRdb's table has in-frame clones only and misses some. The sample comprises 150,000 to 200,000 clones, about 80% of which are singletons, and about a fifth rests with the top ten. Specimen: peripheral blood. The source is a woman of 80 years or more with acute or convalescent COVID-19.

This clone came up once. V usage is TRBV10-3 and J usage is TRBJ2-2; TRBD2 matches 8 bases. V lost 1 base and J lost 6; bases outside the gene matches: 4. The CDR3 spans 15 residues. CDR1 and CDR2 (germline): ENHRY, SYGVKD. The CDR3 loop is CAISELREAPGELFF. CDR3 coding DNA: TGTGCCATCAGTGAGTTGCGGGAGGCCCCCGGGGAGCTGTTTTTT.

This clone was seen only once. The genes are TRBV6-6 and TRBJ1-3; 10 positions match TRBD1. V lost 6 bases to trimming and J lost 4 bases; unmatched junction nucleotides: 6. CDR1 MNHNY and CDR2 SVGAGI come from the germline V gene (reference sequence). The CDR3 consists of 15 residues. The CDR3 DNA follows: TGTGCCAGCAGCAGACAGGGGGCCTCGGGAAACACCATATATTTT. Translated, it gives CASSRQGASGNTIYF.

The CDR3 loop is CASSSGIQETQYF. In DNA form, the CDR3 reads TGTGCCAGCAGCTCAGGGATTCAAGAGACCCAGTACTTC. The gene calls are TRBV11-2 and TRBJ2-5, with TRBD1 as a possible D gene (5 bases). From germline, CDR1 is SGHAT and CDR2 FQNNGV. V shed 4 bases and J shed 2 bases, with 8 bases lying between them. The CDR3 covers 13 residues.

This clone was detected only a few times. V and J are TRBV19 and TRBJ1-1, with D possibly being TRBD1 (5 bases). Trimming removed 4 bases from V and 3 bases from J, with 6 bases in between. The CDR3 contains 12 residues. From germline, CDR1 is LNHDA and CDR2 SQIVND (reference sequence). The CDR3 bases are TGTGCCAGTAGTAAAGGGGACACTGAAGCTTTCTTT. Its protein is CASSKGDTEAFF.

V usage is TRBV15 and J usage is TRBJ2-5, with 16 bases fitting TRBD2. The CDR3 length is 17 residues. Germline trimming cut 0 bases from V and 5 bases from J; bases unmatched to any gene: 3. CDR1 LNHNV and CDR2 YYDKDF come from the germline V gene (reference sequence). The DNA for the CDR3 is TGTGCCACCAGCAGAGAGAGGGGACTAGCGGGAGGGGAGACCCAGTACTTC. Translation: CATSRERGLAGGETQYF.

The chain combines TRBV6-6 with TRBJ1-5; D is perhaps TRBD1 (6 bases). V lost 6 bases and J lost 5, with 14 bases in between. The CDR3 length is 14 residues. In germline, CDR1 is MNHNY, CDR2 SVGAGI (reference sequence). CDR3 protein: CASSQGPSDQPQHF. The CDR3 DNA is TGTGCCAGCAGCCAGGGGCCCAGCGATCAGCCCCAGCATTTT.

The CDR3 DNA is TGTGCCAGCAGGGCGGGAAACACTGAAGCTTTCTTT. It yields the protein CASRAGNTEAFF. This chain joins TRBV25-1 and TRBJ1-1; the D is unclear. V was shortened by 6 bases and J by 2 bases, with 7 bases between the two germline ends. The V gene's germline CDR1 is MGHDK and CDR2 SYGVNS. This CDR3 is 12 amino acids long.

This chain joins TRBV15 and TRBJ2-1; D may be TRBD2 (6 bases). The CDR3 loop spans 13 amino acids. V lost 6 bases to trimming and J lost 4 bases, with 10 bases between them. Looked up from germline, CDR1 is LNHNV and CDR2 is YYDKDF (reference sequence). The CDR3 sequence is CATSSSAYNEQFF. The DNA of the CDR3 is TGTGCCACCAGTTCTAGCGCTTACAATGAGCAGTTCTTC.

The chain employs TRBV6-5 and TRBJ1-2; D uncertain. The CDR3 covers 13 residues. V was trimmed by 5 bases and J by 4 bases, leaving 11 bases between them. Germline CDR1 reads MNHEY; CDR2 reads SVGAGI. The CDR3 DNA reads TGTGCCAGCAGTAACCGGGGAGGCTATGGCTACACCTTC. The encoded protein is CASSNRGGYGYTF.

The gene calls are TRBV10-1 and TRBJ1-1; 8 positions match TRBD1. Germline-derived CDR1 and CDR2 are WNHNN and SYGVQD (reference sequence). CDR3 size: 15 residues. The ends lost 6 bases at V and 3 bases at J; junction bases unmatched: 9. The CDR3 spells CASRPQGASDTEAFF. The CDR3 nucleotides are TGCGCCAGCAGGCCCCAGGGGGCTTCGGACACTGAAGCTTTCTTT.

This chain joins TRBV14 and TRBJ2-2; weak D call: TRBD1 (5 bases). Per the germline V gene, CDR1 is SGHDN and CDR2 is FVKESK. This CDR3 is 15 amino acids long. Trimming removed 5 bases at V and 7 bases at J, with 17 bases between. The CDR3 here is CASSVVVGAIGELFF. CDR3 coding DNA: TGTGCCAGCAGCGTCGTGGTAGGGGCCATCGGGGAGCTGTTTTTT.

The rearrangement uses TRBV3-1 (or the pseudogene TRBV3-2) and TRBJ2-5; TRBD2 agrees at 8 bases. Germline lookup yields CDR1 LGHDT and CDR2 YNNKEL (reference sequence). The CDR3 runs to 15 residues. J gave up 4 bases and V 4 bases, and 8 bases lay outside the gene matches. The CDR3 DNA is TGTGCCAGCAGCCTGTTAGCCCGGGAGGGAGAGACCCAGTACTTC. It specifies CASSLLAREGETQYF.

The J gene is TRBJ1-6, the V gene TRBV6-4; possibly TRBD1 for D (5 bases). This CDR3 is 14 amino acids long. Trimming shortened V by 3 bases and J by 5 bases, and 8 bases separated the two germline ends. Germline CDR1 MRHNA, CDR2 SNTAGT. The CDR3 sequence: CASSEGGDNSPLHF. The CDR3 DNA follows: TGTGCCAGCAGTGAAGGAGGGGATAATTCACCCCTCCACTTT.

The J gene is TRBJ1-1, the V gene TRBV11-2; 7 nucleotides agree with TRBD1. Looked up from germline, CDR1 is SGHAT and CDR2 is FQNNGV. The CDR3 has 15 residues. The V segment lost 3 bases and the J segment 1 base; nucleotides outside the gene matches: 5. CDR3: CASSFGGGKNTEAFF. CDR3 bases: TGTGCCAGCAGCTTTGGAGGGGGCAAGAACACTGAAGCTTTCTTT.

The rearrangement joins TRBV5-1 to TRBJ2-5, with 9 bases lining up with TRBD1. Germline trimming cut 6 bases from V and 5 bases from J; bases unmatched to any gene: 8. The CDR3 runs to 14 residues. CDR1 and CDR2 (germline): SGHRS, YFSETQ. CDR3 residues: CASKPWDREETQYF. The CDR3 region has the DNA TGCGCCAGCAAGCCCTGGGACAGGGAGGAGACCCAGTACTTC.

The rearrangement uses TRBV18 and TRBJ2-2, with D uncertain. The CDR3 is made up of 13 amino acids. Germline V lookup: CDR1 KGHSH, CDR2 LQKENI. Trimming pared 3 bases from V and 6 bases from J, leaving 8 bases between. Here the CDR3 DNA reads TGTGCCAGCTCACCCGTATTCGCCGGGGAGCTGTTTTTT. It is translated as CASSPVFAGELFF. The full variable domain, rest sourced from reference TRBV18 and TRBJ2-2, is NAGVMQNPRHLVRRRGQEARLRCSPMKGHSHVYWYRQLPEEGLKFMVYLQKENIIDESGMPKERFSAEFPKEGPSILRIQQVVRGDSAAYFCASSPVFAGELFFGEGSRLTVL.

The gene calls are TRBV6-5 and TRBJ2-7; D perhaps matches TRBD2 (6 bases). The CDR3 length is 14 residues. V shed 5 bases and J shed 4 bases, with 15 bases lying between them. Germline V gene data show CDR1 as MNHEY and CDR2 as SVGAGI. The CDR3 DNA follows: TGTGCCAGCAGTCCCCGGGACTCCCTGTACGAGCAGTACTTC. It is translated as CASSPRDSLYEQYF.

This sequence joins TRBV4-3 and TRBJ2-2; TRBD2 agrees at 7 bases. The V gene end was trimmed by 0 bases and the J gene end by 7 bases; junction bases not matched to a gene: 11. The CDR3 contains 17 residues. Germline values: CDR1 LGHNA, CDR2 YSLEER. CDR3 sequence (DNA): TGCGCCAGCAGCCAAGAGGGAGTAGCGGGTTTGTACGGGGAGCTGTTTTTT. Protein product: CASSQEGVAGLYGELFF.

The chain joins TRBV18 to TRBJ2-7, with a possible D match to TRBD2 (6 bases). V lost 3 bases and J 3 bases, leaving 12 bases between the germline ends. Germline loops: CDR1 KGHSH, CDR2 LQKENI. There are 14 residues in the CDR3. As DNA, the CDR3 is TGTGCCAGCTCACCCTCGGGACTCAGCTACGAGCAGTACTTC. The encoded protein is CASSPSGLSYEQYF.

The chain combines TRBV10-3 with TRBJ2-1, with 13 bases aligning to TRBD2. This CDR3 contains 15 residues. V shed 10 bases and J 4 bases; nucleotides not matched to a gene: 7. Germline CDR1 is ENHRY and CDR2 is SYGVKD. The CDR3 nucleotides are TGTGCCACAGGACTAGCGGGAGAAGGGTACAATGAGCAGTTCTTC. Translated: CATGLAGEGYNEQFF.

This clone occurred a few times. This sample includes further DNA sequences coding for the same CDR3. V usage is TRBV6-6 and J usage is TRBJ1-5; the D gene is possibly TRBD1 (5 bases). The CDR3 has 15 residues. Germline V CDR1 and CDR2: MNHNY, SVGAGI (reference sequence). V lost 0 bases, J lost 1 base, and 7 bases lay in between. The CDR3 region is CASSYSQASNQPQHF. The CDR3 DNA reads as TGTGCCAGCAGTTACTCACAGGCAAGCAATCAGCCCCAGCATTTT.